Listed below are T cell receptor beta chains from one sample, sequenced in a study of cytomegalovirus exposure and HLA in healthy donors. Sequenced by immunoSEQ multiplex PCR; TCRdb stores in-frame clones only, minus some. The sample holds roughly 80,000 clones, around 80% seen once. Sequenced material: PBMCs. The receptors shown here come from a man between 50 and 59 years old in good health and CMV-seropositive. Both conserved end residues are part of each CDR3. D genes are given only for firm matches. Only part of the rows carry a size: once, few, many, or a class if the clone is expanded.

few	TRBV12-5	TRBJ1-2	NA	TGTGCTAGTGGTTTGGTAAGCTCCCACGGCTACACCTTC	CASGLVSSHGYTF
NA	TRBV5-1	TRBJ1-1	NA	TGCGCCAGCAGCTCATTACAGCCGAACACTGAAGCTTTCTTT	CASSSLQPNTEAFF
NA	TRBV5-1	TRBJ2-7	TRBD2	TGCGCCAGCAGCCTACTAGCGGGAGAAGGCGAGCAGTACTTC	CASSLLAGEGEQYF
NA	TRBV7-3	TRBJ2-1	NA	TGTGCCAGCAGGGAACCGGGACTGTCTGGAAATGAGCAGTTCTTC	CASREPGLSGNEQFF
once	TRBV6-5	TRBJ1-4	TRBD1	TGTGCCAGCAGTACCTCTACAGGGGGCGGTGAAAAACTGTTTTTT	CASSTSTGGGEKLFF
NA	TRBV18	TRBJ1-3	NA	TGTGCCAGCTCAAACCAGGACTCTGGAAACACCATATATTTT	CASSNQDSGNTIYF
NA	TRBV7-9	TRBJ2-5	TRBD2	TGTGCCAGCTCTCTCGCGGGAGGGGTGGAGACCCAGTACTTC	CASSLAGGVETQYF
NA	TRBV5-1	TRBJ1-1	NA	TGCGCCAGCGGACAGACGAACACTGAAGCTTTCTTT	CASGQTNTEAFF
NA	TRBV7-3	TRBJ2-3	TRBD2	TGTGCCAGCAGTCTACGACTAGCGGGAGGGGCGGATACGCAGTATTTT	CASSLRLAGGADTQYF
NA	TRBV7-6	TRBJ2-4	TRBD2	TGTGCCAGCAGCTTAGGGACTAGCGGGGGTACAAACATTCAGTACTTC	CASSLGTSGGTNIQYF
once	TRBV5-1	TRBJ2-7	NA	TGCGCCAGCAGCCGGGACTCCCTATCCTACGAGCAGTACTTC	CASSRDSLSYEQYF
NA	TRBV7-2	TRBJ1-1	NA	TGTGCCAGCAGCTTAGTAGGGGGGGGTAACACTGAAGCTTTCTTT	CASSLVGGGNTEAFF
NA	TRBV7-9	TRBJ2-5	TRBD1	TGTGCCAGCAGCTCCGCCGGGACAGGGGACAAGCAGTACTTC	CASSSAGTGDKQYF
NA	TRBV15	TRBJ2-5	NA	TGTGCCACCAGCAGGCCCGGACAGCAAGAGACCCAGTACTTC	CATSRPGQQETQYF
NA	TRBV18	TRBJ2-2	NA	TGTGCCAGCTCCCCTCGGGCAGGGCAGCACTCCAAGCTGTTTTTT	CASSPRAGQHSKLFF
once	TRBV5-4	TRBJ2-1	NA	TGTGCCAGCAACGCCCAGGGGCTCGATGAGCAGTTCTTC	CASNAQGLDEQFF
NA	TRBV4-1	TRBJ2-4	NA	TGCGCCAGCAGCCAACCAGGGAGGAAGGCCAAAAACATTCAGTACTTC	CASSQPGRKAKNIQYF
once	TRBV4-3	TRBJ2-3	NA	TGCGCCAGCGCCGGTGGTCGGGAGTCCTCCTATACGCAGTATTTT	CASAGGRESSYTQYF
NA	TRBV14	TRBJ2-7	TRBD2	TGTGCCAGCAGTCGAGACGGGCTAGCGGACCATTTCTTC	CASSRDGLADHFF
NA	TRBV5-8	TRBJ1-2	NA	TGTGCCAGCAGCTTGGTTGGCAGGGAATTCTACACCTTC	CASSLVGREFYTF
NA	TRBV7-2	TRBJ2-5	TRBD2	TGTGCCAGCAGCTTTCTAGCGGGAGTAGGTGAGACCCAGTACTTC	CASSFLAGVGETQYF
NA	TRBV29-1	TRBJ2-1	TRBD2	TGCAGCGTTGGAGCGGGGGGATCCTACAATGAGCAGTTCTTC	CSVGAGGSYNEQFF
NA	TRBV4-3	TRBJ2-1	TRBD2	TGCGCCAGCAGCCAAGAAATGCGGACTAGCGGGAGGAACAATGAGCAGTTCTTC	CASSQEMRTSGRNNEQFF
NA	TRBV19	TRBJ1-5	TRBD1	TGTGCCAGTAGTCCCGCAGGGGGTAGCAATCAGCCCCAGCATTTT	CASSPAGGSNQPQHF